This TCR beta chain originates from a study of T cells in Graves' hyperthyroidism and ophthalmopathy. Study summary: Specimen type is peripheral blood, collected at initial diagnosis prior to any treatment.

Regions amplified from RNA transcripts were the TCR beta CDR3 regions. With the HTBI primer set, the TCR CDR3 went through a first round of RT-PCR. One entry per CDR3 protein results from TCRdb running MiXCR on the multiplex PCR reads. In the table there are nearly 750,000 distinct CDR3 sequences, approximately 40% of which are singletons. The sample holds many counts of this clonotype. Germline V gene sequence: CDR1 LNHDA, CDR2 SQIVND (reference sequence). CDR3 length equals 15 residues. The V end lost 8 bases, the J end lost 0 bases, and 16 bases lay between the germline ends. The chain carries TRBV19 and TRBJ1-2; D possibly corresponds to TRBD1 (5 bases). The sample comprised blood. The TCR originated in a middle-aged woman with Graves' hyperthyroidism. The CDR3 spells CASSTGTQANYGYTF. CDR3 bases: TGTGCCAGTTCCACCGGGACGCAAGCTAACTATGGCTACACCTTC.